This entry features one T cell receptor (beta chain) sequence. Using a J-beta primer mix together with a sample-barcoded 5' primer, a second PCR was run for about 6 to 12 cycles. MiXCR was run by TCRdb on the 5' RACE reads, yielding one entry per CDR3 protein. Found here are hundreds of thousands of distinct CDR3 sequences, about 48% of them singletons; the top ten hold around an eighth. Germline V gene sequence: CDR1 KGHSH, CDR2 LQKENI. The V gene end was trimmed by 10 bases and the J gene end by 2 bases; junction bases not matched to a gene: 9. The CDR3 runs 14 residues. The source of the sample is a study of blood T cells in healthy people across ages.

The chain uses TRBV18 and TRBJ2-3; TRBD1 matches 7 bases. Sequencing used blood. The receptor was derived from a man under 40 in good health. CDR3 nucleotide sequence: TGTGCCACCGCCCTGGGACAGAACACAGATACGCAGTATTTT. Amino acid sequence: CATALGQNTDTQYF.